The 18 T cell receptor beta chains presented below share a single source sample, sequenced in a study of cytomegalovirus exposure and HLA in healthy donors. Assay: immunoSEQ multiplex PCR; the TCRdb copy retains only in-frame clones and omits some. The sample lists more than 90,000 clones, approximately 86% occurring once. Source material: PBMCs. These receptors were collected from a man younger than 30 in good health and CMV-seropositive.

The chain employs TRBV28 and TRBJ2-7, with TRBD2 matching 10 bases. V gave up 4 bases and J gave up 4 bases; unmatched junction bases: 4. The CDR3 is made up of 14 amino acids. Germline V gene lookup returns CDR1 MDHEN and CDR2 SYDVKM. This CDR3 is CASSSLAGVYEQYF. The CDR3, as DNA: TGTGCCAGCAGTTCGCTAGCGGGGGTATACGAGCAGTACTTC.

V usage is TRBV5-4 and J usage is TRBJ1-1, with a tentative D call TRBD1 (5 bases). Deletions cut 0 bases from V and 0 bases from J, with 12 bases between. The germline CDR1 and CDR2 sequences are SGHNT and YYREEE (reference sequence). This CDR3 has 16 amino acids. CDR3 in DNA: TGTGCCAGCAGCTTGGATACAGGCGCTTTGAACACTGAAGCTTTCTTT. This encodes CASSLDTGALNTEAFF.

Here the CDR3 DNA reads TGCGCCAGCAGCTTCGGGGGGGTATTCGATACGCAGTATTTT. Encoded protein: CASSFGGVFDTQYF. The rearrangement joins TRBV5-1 to TRBJ2-3, with TRBD2 matching over 8 bases. V was pared by 2 bases and J by 6 bases, with 5 bases of the junction left unmatched. The V gene's germline CDR1 is SGHRS and CDR2 YFSETQ. The CDR3 spans 14 residues.

This sequence joins TRBV6-5 and TRBJ1-2; the match to TRBD1 covers 9 bases. J lost 2 bases, V lost 6 bases, and 4 bases had no gene match. This CDR3 is 14 amino acids long. Germline CDR1 reads MNHEY; CDR2 reads SVGAGI. CDR3 region: CASRNRGHNYGYTF. Written as DNA, the CDR3 is TGTGCCAGCAGAAACAGGGGGCACAACTATGGCTACACCTTC.

For the CDR3, the DNA is TGTGCCAGCAGCTTGGGGACAGGAATCTCTGGAAACACCATATATTTT. This encodes CASSLGTGISGNTIYF. This chain uses TRBV5-6 with TRBJ1-3, with 7 bases that match TRBD1. J was trimmed by 0 bases and V by 0 bases; bases with no gene match: 3. The CDR3 totals 16 residues. Germline CDR1 is SGHDT and CDR2 is YYEEEE.

V is TRBV7-2 and J is TRBJ2-7; tentatively, D is TRBD1 (6 bases). The CDR3 contains 14 residues. Germline loops: CDR1 SGHTA, CDR2 FQGNSA. V was pared by 0 bases and J by 4 bases, with 10 bases between. CDR3 loop: CASSLAGGGYEQYF. The CDR3 DNA reads TGTGCCAGCAGCTTAGCTGGGGGCGGATACGAGCAGTACTTC.

The J gene is TRBJ1-4, the V gene TRBV5-6, with D perhaps matching TRBD1 (5 bases). Between the trimmed V and J ends, which lost 2 bases and 4 bases, there was a span of 9 bases. The CDR3 is 14 amino acids. The V gene's germline CDR1 is SGHDT and CDR2 YYEEEE. For the CDR3, the DNA is TGTGCCAGCAGCTTAACAGGCCTTAATGAAAAACTGTTTTTT. This sequence encodes CASSLTGLNEKLFF.

V usage is TRBV7-2 and J usage is TRBJ1-6; no firm D call. The germline V and J ends were trimmed by 1 base and 6 bases, with 7 bases remaining between them. The CDR3 sequence is 14 residues long. Germline V lookup: CDR1 SGHTA, CDR2 FQGNSA. CDR3 in DNA: TGTGCCAGCAGCTTAGGGGCAGTTAATTCACCCCTCCACTTT. Amino acid sequence: CASSLGAVNSPLHF.

The chain couples TRBV5-1 to TRBJ1-2; a possible D gene is TRBD1 (6 bases). The CDR3 length is 14 residues. V was clipped by 1 base and J by 10 bases, with 17 bases between them. Per germline, CDR1 SGHRS and CDR2 YFSETQ. The CDR3 reads CASSLSRQVEDYTF. The CDR3, as DNA: TGCGCCAGCAGCTTGTCCCGACAGGTGGAAGACTACACCTTC.

The V and J genes are TRBV9 and TRBJ1-2, with D hard to call. V lost 4 bases to trimming and J lost 8 bases, with 21 bases between them. CDR1 is SGDLS and CDR2 is YYNGEE in the germline V gene. The CDR3 is made up of 15 amino acids. The CDR3, as DNA: TGTGCCAGCAGCCTCTCCCCGCAGGCCGAGATGGGCTACACCTTC. It yields the protein CASSLSPQAEMGYTF.

This clone came up once. This chain links TRBV10-1 with TRBJ2-5; tentatively, D is TRBD1 (6 bases). This CDR3 spans 13 amino acids. V was pared by 2 bases and J by 5 bases, with 9 bases between. Germline-derived CDR1 and CDR2 are WNHNN and SYGVQD (reference sequence). The CDR3 DNA reads as TGCGCCAGCAGTGAGGGACAGCGGGAGACCCAGTACTTC. Its translation is CASSEGQRETQYF.

The chain carries TRBV30 and TRBJ1-4; TRBD1 agrees at 10 bases. V lost 4 bases and J lost 7; bases outside the gene matches: 12. From germline, CDR1 is GTSNPN and CDR2 SVGIG (reference sequence). The CDR3 totals 16 residues. In DNA, the CDR3 is TGTGCCTGGACCGAGGGGTTCGGGACAGGGGCTGAAAAACTGTTTTTT. It encodes CAWTEGFGTGAEKLFF.

The chain employs TRBV27 and TRBJ2-2; D may be TRBD1 (6 bases). Germline V CDR1 and CDR2: MNHEY, SMNVEV (reference sequence). V was cut by 5 bases and J by 1 base, with 14 bases left in between. The CDR3 is made up of 16 amino acids. DNA of the CDR3: TGTGCCAGCAGTCTGAATGACAGGTGGAACACCGGGGAGCTGTTTTTT. Translating it yields CASSLNDRWNTGELFF.

This chain links TRBV2 with TRBJ1-1; D possibly corresponds to TRBD1 (6 bases). The CDR3 length is 14 residues. CDR1 is SNHLY and CDR2 is FYNNEI in the germline V gene. V was trimmed by 6 bases and J by 1 base, leaving 12 bases between them. The chain's CDR3 is CASSAPGQNTEAFF. The CDR3 coding sequence is TGTGCCAGCAGCGCGCCGGGACAGAACACTGAAGCTTTCTTT. The variable domain in full, completed from reference TRBV2 and TRBJ1-1, reads EPEVTQTPSHQVTQMGQEVILRCVPISNHLYFYWYRQILGQKVEFLVSFYNNEISEKSEIFDDQFSVERPDGSNFTLKIRSTKLEDSAMYFCASSAPGQNTEAFFGQGTRLTVV.

The CDR3, as DNA: TGTGCCAGCAGTATACTAGCGGGGTTCTCCTACGAGCAGTACTTC. It specifies CASSILAGFSYEQYF. This chain joins TRBV11-2 and TRBJ2-7, with 10 positions matching TRBD2. With 6 bases clipped from V and 0 bases from J, the junction kept 5 bases outside the gene matches. Germline V gives CDR1 SGHAT, CDR2 FQNNGV. This CDR3 region has 15 residues.

This clone appeared a single time. This chain joins TRBV15 and TRBJ2-3, with 8 bases aligning to TRBD2. With V trimmed by 5 bases and J by 3 bases, 13 bases remained unmatched. Germline V gene data show CDR1 as LNHNV and CDR2 as YYDKDF (reference sequence). The CDR3 is made up of 17 amino acids. The CDR3 DNA sequence: TGTGCCACCAGCCCCCCCATCGCGGGGGGCCGGACAGATACGCAGTATTTT. This encodes CATSPPIAGGRTDTQYF.

This sequence joins TRBV6-4 and TRBJ2-1; D perhaps matches TRBD1 (5 bases). Germline V gives CDR1 MRHNA, CDR2 SNTAGT. V lost 4 bases to trimming and J lost 6 bases, with 16 bases between them. The CDR3 covers 15 residues. CDR3 protein: CASSAEPGQPNEQFF. The CDR3 DNA is TGTGCCAGCAGTGCAGAGCCCGGACAACCCAATGAGCAGTTCTTC.

The chain is built from TRBV4-2 and TRBJ2-1, with 13 bases lining up with TRBD2. Trimming at V came to 4 bases and at J to 7 bases, leaving 4 bases not matched to a gene. Germline CDR1 reads LGHNA; CDR2 reads YNFKEQ. The CDR3 has 15 amino acids. The CDR3 region is CASSPGLAGPNEQFF. The CDR3 DNA is TGTGCCAGCAGCCCGGGACTAGCGGGGCCAAATGAGCAGTTCTTC.